Sample share makes the clone carrying this TCR beta chain large. The antigen is unknown. One entry per CDR3 protein, called by TCRdb with MiXCR from the reads. The profile shows about 3,000 distinct CDR3 sequences, under 20% of them singletons. The record originates from a study of liver allograft versus peripheral blood T cells. Study-level information: A comparison was made between T cell receptor repertoires in transplanted livers and those in recipients' peripheral blood. Overall study findings and caveats: There were reportedly differences between T cell receptor repertoires inside liver allografts and those in peripheral blood.

With 0 bases removed from V and 10 bases from J, the gap between germline ends came to 10 bases. Germline lookup yields CDR1 KGHSH and CDR2 LQKENI. The CDR3 is 13 amino acids. This sequence originates from a human patient who had a liver transplant. Some of the T cells may derive from the graft donor. The chain carries TRBV18 and TRBJ2-1; D gene unclear. The CDR3 nucleotides are TGTGCCAGCTCACCACCGGTCATGCCCGAGCAGTTCTTC. Protein: CASSPPVMPEQFF.